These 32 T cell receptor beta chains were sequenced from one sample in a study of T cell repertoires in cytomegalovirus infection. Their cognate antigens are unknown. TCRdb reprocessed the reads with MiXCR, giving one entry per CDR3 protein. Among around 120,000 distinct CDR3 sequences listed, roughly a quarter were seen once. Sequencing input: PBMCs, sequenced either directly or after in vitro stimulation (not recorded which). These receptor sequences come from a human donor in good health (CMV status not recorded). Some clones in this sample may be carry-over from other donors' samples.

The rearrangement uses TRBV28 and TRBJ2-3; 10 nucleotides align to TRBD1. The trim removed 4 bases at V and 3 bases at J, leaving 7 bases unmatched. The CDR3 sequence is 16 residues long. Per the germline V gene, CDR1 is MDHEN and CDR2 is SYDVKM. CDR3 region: CASSSTGGSYTDTQYF. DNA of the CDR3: TGTGCCAGCAGTTCGACAGGGGGCAGTTATACAGATACGCAGTATTTT.

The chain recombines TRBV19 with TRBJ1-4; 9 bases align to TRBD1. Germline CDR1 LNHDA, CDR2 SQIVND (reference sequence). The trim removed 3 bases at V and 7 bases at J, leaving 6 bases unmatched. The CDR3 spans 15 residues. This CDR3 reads CASSMITGGLEKLFF. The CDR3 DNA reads TGTGCCAGTAGTATGATAACAGGGGGCCTTGAAAAACTGTTTTTT.

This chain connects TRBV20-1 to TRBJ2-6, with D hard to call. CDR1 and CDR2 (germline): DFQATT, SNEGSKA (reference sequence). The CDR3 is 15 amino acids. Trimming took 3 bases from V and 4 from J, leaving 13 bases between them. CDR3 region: CSASPTARGANVLTF. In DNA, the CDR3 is TGCAGTGCTAGTCCCACCGCCAGAGGGGCCAACGTCCTGACTTTC.

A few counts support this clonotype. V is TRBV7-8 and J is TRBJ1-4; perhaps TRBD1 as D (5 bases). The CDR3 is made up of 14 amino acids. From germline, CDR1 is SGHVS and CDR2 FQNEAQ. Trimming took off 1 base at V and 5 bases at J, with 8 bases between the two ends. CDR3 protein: CASSLGGWNEKLFF. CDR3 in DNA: TGTGCCAGCAGCTTAGGGGGGTGGAATGAAAAACTGTTTTTT.

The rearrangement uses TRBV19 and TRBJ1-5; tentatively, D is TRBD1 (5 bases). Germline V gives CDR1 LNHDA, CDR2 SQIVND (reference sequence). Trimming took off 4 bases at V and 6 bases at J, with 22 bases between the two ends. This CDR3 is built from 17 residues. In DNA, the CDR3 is TGTGCCAGTAGTAAGGGGTTCGGGTATGGTCTAATTCAGCCCCAGCATTTT. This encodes CASSKGFGYGLIQPQHF.

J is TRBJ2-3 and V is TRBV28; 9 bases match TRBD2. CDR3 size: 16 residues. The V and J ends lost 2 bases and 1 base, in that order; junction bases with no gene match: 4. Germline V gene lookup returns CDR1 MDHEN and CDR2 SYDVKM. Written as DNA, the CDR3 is TGTGCCAGCAGTTTAACTAGCGGGCTAGGCACAGATACGCAGTATTTT. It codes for CASSLTSGLGTDTQYF.

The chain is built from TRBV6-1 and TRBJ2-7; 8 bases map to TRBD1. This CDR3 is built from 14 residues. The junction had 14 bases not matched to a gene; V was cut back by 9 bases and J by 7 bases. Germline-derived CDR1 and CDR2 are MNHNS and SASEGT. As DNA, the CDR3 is TGTGCCAGTCAGAATGGACAGGGAACGCAGGAGCAGTACTTC. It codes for CASQNGQGTQEQYF.

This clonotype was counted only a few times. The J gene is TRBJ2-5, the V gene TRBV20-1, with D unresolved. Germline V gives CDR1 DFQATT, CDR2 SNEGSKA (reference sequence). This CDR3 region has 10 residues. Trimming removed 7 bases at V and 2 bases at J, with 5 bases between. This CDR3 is CSVGQETQYF. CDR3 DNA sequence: TGCAGTGTAGGTCAAGAGACCCAGTACTTC.

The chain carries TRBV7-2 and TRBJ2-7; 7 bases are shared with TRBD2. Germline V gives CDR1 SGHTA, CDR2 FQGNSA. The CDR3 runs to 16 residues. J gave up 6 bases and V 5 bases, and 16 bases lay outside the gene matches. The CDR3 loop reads CASSPQGGRSPREQYF. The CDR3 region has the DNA TGTGCCAGCAGCCCCCAAGGCGGGAGATCGCCTCGCGAGCAGTACTTC.

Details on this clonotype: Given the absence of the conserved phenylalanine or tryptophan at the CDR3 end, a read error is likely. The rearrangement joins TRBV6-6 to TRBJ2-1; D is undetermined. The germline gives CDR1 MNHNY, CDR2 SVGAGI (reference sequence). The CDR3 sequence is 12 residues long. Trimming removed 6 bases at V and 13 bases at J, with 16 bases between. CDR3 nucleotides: TGTGCCAGCAGAAATAGCCCGGCACGACAGTTCTTA. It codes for CASRNSPARQFL.

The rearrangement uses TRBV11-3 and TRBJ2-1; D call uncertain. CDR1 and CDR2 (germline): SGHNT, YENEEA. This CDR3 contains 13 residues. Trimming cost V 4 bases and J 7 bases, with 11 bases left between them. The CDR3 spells CASSSVVKNEQFF. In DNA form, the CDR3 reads TGTGCCAGCAGCTCCGTGGTAAAGAATGAGCAGTTCTTC.

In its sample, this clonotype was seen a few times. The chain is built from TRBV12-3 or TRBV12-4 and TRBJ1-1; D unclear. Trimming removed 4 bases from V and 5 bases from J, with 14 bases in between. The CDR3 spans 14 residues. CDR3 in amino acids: CASSSTLLGTEAFF. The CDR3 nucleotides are TGTGCCAGCAGTTCCACTCTCCTTGGAACTGAAGCTTTCTTT.

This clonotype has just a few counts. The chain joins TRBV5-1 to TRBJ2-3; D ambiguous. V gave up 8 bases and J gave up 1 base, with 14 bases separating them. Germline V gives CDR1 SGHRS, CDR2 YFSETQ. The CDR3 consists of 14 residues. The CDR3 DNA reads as TGCGCCAGTTGCGGCGGCCTTGGCACAGATACGCAGTATTTT. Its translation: CASCGGLGTDTQYF.

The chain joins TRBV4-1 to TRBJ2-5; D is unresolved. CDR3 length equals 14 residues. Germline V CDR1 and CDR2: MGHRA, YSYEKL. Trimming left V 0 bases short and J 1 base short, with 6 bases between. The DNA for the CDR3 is TGCGCCAGCAGCCAAGATAACACCCAAGAGACCCAGTACTTC. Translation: CASSQDNTQETQYF.

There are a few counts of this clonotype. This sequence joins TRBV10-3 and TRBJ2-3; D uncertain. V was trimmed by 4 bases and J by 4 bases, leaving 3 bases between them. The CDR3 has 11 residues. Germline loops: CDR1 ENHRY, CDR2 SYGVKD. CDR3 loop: CAISASDTQYF. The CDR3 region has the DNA TGTGCCATCAGTGCGTCAGATACGCAGTATTTT.

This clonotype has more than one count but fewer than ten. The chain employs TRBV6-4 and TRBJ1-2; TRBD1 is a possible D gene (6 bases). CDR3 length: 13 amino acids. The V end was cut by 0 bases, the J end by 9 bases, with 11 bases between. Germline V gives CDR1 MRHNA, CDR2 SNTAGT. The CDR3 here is CASSDSEGGSYTF. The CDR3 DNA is TGTGCCAGCAGTGACTCAGAAGGGGGGAGCTACACCTTC.

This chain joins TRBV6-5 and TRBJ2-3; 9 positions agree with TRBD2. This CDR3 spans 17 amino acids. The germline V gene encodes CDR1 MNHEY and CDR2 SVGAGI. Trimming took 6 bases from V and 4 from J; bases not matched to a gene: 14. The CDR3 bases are TGTGCCAGCAGCCGCTACAGGGGACTAGCCCTCGCAGATACGCAGTATTTT. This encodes CASSRYRGLALADTQYF.

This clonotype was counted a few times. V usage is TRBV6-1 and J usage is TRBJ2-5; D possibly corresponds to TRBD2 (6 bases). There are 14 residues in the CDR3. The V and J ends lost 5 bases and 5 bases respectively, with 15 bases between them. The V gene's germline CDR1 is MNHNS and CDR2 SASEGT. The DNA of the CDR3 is TGTGCCAGCAGTCGAGGGACTGTCAGCGAGACCCAGTACTTC. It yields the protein CASSRGTVSETQYF.

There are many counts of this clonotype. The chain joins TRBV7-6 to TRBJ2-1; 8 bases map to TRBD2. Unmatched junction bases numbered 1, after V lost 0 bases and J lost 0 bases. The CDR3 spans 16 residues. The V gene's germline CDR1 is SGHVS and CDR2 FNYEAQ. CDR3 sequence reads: CASSLAGTSSYNEQFF. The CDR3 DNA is TGTGCCAGCAGCTTAGCGGGGACTAGCTCCTACAATGAGCAGTTCTTC. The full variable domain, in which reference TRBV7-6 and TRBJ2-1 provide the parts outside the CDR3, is GAGVSQSPRYKVTKRGQDVALRCDPISGHVSLYWYRQALGQGPEFLTYFNYEAQQDKSGLPNDRFSAERPEGSISTLTIQRTEQRDSAMYRCASSLAGTSSYNEQFFGPGTRLTVL.

Here the CDR3 DNA reads TGCGCCAGCAGCTTGGGGCTAGCGGTGGCAGATACGCAGTATTTT. This codes for CASSLGLAVADTQYF. The chain couples TRBV5-1 to TRBJ2-3; 7 bases match TRBD2. The V gene's germline CDR1 is SGHRS and CDR2 YFSETQ. V lost 0 bases to trimming and J lost 4 bases; unmatched junction nucleotides: 5. This CDR3 contains 15 residues.

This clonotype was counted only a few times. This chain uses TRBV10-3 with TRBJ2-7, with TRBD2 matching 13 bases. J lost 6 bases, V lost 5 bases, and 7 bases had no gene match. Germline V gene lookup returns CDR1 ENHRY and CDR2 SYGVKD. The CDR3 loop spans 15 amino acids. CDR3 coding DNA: TGTGCCATCAGTACACTAGCGGGGGGGACCGGCGAGCAGTACTTC. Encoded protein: CAISTLAGGTGEQYF.

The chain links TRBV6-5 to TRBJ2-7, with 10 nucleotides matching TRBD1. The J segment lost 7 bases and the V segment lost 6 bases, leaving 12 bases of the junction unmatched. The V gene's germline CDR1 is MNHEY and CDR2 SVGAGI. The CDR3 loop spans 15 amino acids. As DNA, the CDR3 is TGTGCCAGCAGGAGAGGGACAGGGGCATTCTTTGAGCAGTACTTC. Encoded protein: CASRRGTGAFFEQYF.

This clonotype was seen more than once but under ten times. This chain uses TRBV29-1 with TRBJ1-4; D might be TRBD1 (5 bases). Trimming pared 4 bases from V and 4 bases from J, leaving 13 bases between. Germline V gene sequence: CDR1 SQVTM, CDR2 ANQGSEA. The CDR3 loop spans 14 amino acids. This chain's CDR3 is CSVGSGRDNEKLFF. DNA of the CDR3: TGCAGCGTTGGATCGGGACGGGATAATGAAAAACTGTTTTTT.

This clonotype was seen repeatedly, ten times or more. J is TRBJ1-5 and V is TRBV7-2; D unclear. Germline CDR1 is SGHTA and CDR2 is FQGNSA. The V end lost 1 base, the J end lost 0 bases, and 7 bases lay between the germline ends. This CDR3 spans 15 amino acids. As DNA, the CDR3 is TGTGCCAGCAGCTTAGGGCCCGATAGCAATCAGCCCCAGCATTTT. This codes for CASSLGPDSNQPQHF.

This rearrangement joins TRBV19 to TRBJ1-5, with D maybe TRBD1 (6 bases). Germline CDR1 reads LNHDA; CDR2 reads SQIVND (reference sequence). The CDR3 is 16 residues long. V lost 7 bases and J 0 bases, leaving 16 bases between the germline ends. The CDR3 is CASTDTGLYSNQPQHF. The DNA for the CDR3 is TGTGCCAGTACCGACACAGGGCTCTATAGCAATCAGCCCCAGCATTTT.

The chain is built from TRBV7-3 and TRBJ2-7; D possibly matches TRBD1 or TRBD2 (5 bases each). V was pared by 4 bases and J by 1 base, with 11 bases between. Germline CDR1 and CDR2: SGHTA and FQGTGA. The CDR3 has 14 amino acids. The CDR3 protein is CASSSGAGSYEQYF. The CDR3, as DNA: TGTGCCAGCAGCTCCGGGGCTGGGTCCTACGAGCAGTACTTC.

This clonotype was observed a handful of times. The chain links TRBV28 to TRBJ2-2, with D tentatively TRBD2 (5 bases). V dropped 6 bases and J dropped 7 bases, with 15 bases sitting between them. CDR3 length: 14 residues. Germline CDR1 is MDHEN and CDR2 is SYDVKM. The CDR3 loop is CASSQSRAGGELFF. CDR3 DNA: TGTGCCAGCAGCCAGAGTCGTGCGGGCGGGGAGCTGTTTTTT.

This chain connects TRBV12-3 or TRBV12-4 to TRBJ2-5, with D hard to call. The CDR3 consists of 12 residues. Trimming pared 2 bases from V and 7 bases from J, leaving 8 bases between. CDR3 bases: TGTGCCAGCAGTTTACCCGGAAGGACCCAGTACTTC. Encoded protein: CASSLPGRTQYF.

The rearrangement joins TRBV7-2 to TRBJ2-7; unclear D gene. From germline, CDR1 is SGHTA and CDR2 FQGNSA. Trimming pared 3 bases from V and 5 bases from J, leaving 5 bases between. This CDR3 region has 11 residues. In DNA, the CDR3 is TGTGCCAGCAGCTTTAGGGACGAGCAGTACTTC. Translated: CASSFRDEQYF.

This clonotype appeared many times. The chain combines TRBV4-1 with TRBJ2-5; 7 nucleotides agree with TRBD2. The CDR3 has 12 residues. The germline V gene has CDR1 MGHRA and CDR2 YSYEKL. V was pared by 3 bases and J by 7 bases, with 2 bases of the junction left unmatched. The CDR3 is CASSQERGTQYF. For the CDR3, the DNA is TGCGCCAGCAGCCAGGAGCGGGGGACCCAGTACTTC.

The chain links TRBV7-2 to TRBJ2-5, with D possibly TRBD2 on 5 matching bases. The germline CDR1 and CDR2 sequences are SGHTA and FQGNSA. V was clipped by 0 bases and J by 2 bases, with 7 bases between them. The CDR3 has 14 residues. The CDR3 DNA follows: TGTGCCAGCAGCTTAGCGGGGAGTCAAGAGACCCAGTACTTC. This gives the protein CASSLAGSQETQYF.

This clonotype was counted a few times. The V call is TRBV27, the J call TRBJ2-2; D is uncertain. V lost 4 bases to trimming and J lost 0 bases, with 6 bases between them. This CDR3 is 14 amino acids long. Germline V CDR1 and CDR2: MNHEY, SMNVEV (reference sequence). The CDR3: CASSYISNTGELFF. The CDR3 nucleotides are TGTGCCAGCAGTTACATTTCGAACACCGGGGAGCTGTTTTTT.